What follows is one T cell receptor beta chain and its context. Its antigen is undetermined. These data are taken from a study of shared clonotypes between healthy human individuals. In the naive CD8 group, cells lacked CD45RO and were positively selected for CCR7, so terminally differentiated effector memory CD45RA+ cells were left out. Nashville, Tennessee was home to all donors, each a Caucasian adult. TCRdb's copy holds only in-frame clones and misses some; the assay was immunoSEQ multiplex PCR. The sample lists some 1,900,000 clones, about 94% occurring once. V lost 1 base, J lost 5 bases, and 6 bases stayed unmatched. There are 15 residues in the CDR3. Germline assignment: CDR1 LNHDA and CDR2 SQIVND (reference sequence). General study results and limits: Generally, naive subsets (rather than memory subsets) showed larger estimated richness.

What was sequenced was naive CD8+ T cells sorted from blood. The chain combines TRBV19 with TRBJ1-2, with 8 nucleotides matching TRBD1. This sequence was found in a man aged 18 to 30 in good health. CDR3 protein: CASSIATGEEYGYTF. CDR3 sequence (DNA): TGTGCCAGTAGTATAGCGACAGGGGAAGAGTATGGCTACACCTTC.